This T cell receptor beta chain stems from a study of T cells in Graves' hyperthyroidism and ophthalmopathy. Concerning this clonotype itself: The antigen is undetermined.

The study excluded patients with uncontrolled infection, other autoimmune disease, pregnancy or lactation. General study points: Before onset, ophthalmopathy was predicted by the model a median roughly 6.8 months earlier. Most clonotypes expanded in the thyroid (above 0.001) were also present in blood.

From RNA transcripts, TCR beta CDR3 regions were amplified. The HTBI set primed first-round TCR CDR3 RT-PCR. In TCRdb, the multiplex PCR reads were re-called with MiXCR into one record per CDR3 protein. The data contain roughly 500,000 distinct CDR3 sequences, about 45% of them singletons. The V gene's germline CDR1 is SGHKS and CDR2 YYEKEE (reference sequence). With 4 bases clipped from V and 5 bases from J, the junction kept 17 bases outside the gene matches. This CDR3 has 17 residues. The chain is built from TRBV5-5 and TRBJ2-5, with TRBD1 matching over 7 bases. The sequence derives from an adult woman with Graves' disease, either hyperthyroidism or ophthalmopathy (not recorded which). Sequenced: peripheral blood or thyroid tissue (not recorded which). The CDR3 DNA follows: TGTGCCAGCAGCCCCAGGGGGAACACCGGGAAGAAGGAGACCCAGTACTTC. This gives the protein CASSPRGNTGKKETQYF.